This T cell receptor (beta chain) came from a study of T-cell reconstitution after alpha-beta-depleted transplantation in children. V lost 8 bases and J lost 4; bases outside the gene matches: 7. CDR3 size: 15 residues. Per the germline V gene, CDR1 is MNHNS and CDR2 is SASEGT. To note about this clonotype: Its antigen remains unknown.

General study findings and limits: After one year, T-cell counts and TCRbeta diversity mostly came from new T cells.

Unique molecular identifiers were used to barcode this TCRbeta library. TCRdb itself ran the PCR reads through MiXCR, one entry per CDR3 protein. This repertoire shows about 980,000 distinct CDR3 sequences, roughly 29% found once; its top ten account for over 25%. This rearrangement joins TRBV6-1 to TRBJ2-2; 10 nucleotides line up with TRBD2. The material was PBMCs, mostly from graft donor cells, obtained 360 days after TCRalphabeta/CD19-depleted stem cell transplant. The receptor comes from a boy younger than two who had a stem cell transplant for SCID, so the T cells may come from the graft donor. The CDR3 region is CASRLERGGTGELFF. CDR3 nucleotide sequence: TGTGCCAGCCGGTTGGAGCGGGGGGGCACCGGGGAGCTGTTTTTT.